This TCR beta chain was sequenced in a study of identical twins. The CDR3 has 17 residues. The V gene end was trimmed by 0 bases and the J gene end by 3 bases; junction bases not matched to a gene: 6. Germline V gene lookup returns CDR1 LGHNA and CDR2 YSLEER. TCRdb fed the 5' RACE reads into MiXCR, producing one record per CDR3 protein. The table lists over 500,000 distinct CDR3 sequences, 20% to 25% of them singletons. This clonotype was seen repeatedly, ten times or more. The same sample was also studied in work on T cells expressing NK-cell markers. This second report adds: Dominant NKG2C+ clonotype frequencies of about 1.0-7.5% of CD8+ T cells were measured in a handful of donors. These clonotypes also led the CD3+CD56-NKG2C+ fraction in a few donors.

What was sequenced was CD4+ T cells sorted from blood. This chain links TRBV4-3 with TRBJ2-3, with 10 bases matching TRBD2. The TCR sequence derives from a young woman in good health. The DNA of the CDR3 is TGCGCCAGCAGCCAAGATGGGGCTAGCGGGAGAACAGATACGCAGTATTTT. This sequence encodes CASSQDGASGRTDTQYF.